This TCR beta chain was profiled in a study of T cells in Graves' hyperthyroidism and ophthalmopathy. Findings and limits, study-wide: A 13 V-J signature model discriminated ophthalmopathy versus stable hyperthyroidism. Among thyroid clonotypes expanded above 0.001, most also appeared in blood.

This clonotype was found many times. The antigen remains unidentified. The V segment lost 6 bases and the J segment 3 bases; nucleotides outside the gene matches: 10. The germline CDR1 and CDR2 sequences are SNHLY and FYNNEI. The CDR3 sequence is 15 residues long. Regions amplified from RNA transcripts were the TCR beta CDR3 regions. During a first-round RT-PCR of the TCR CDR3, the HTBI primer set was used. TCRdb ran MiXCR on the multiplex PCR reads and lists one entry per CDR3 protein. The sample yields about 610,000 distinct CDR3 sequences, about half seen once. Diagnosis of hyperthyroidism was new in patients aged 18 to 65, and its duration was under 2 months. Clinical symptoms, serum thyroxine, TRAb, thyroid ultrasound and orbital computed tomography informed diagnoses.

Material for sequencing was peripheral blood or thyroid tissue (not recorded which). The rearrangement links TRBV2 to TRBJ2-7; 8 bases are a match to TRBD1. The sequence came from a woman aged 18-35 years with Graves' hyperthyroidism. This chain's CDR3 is CASSPGQGPRYEQYF. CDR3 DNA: TGTGCCAGCAGCCCCGGACAGGGCCCCCGCTACGAGCAGTACTTC.